These 20 T cell receptor beta chains share one sample of origin, sequenced in a study of blood T cell repertoires in COVID-19. Measured with immunoSEQ multiplex PCR; TCRdb has only the in-frame clones, and not every one. The sample lists approximately 260,000 clones; about four fifths were seen once. Specimen: peripheral blood. Receptor source: a woman of 80 years or more with acute or convalescent COVID-19.

The genes are TRBV3-1 (or the pseudogene TRBV3-2) and TRBJ1-1; D remains ambiguous. The CDR3 sequence is 14 residues long. V was pared by 4 bases and J by 1 base, with 10 bases between. Germline V lookup: CDR1 LGHDT, CDR2 YNNKEL (reference sequence). CDR3 region: CASSRVAKNTEAFF. The CDR3 region has the DNA TGTGCCAGCAGCCGGGTAGCTAAGAACACTGAAGCTTTCTTT.

The chain joins TRBV10-2 to TRBJ2-7; 15 bases are a match to TRBD2. There are 19 residues in the CDR3. CDR1 is WSHSY and CDR2 is SAAADI in the germline V gene. V lost 5 bases and J lost 3; bases outside the gene matches: 14. In DNA form, the CDR3 reads TGCGCCAGCAGTCAACTACCGGGACTAGCGGGGGGCCTCGGCTACGAGCAGTACTTC. Residues: CASSQLPGLAGGLGYEQYF.

The rearrangement joins TRBV21-1 to TRBJ1-2; the table assigns TRBD1, which was not confirmed against the DNA. TRBV21-1 is listed as a pseudogene. This CDR3 spans 16 amino acids. The CDR3 is CASSGRTGGATNGYTF. The CDR3 DNA follows: TGTGCCAGCAGCGGCCGGACAGGGGGCGCTACCAATGGCTACACCTTC.

V gene TRBV7-8 combines with J gene TRBJ1-4; weak D call: TRBD1 (5 bases). In germline, CDR1 is SGHVS, CDR2 FQNEAQ. Trimming cost V 5 bases and J 11 bases, with 18 bases left between them. The CDR3 runs to 14 residues. CDR3 residues: CASSPYSGAGKLFF. The CDR3 region has the DNA TGTGCCAGCAGCCCCTACTCCGGGGCGGGGAAACTGTTTTTT.

The DNA of the CDR3 is TGTGCCAGCAGCCCTTCCGCGGGTCGTAGTGGCCAAGAGACCCAGTACTTC. It codes for CASSPSAGRSGQETQYF. The chain recombines TRBV13 with TRBJ2-5; TRBD2 might be the D (5 bases). V was cut by 5 bases and J by 1 base, with 20 bases left in between. Germline values: CDR1 PRHDT, CDR2 FYEKMQ (reference sequence). CDR3 length equals 17 residues.

V is TRBV13 and J is TRBJ1-2, with D possibly TRBD1 on 6 matching bases. Germline V gene sequence: CDR1 PRHDT, CDR2 FYEKMQ (reference sequence). V lost 4 bases to trimming and J lost 4 bases, with 13 bases between them. The CDR3 is 14 amino acids. Here the CDR3 reads CASSSTGQLYGYTF. The CDR3 DNA reads as TGTGCCAGCAGCTCAACGGGACAACTCTATGGCTACACCTTC.

This chain uses TRBV12-3 or TRBV12-4 with TRBJ1-1; D is unclear. V lost 5 bases and J 0 bases, leaving 7 bases between the germline ends. This CDR3 comprises 13 residues. CDR3 nucleotides: TGTGCCAGCAGTCCTAGCGTGAACACTGAAGCTTTCTTT. This sequence encodes CASSPSVNTEAFF.

The chain links TRBV7-3 to TRBJ2-7, with a tentative D call TRBD1 (6 bases). Germline-derived CDR1 and CDR2 are SGHTA and FQGTGA. The CDR3 extends over 15 amino acids. The ends were cut back, 3 bases at V and 4 bases at J, with 16 bases in the middle. CDR3 residues: CASSFGPGARYEQYF. The CDR3 bases are TGTGCCAGCAGCTTTGGCCCAGGGGCGCGGTACGAGCAGTACTTC.

This clone occurred once. Other DNA sequences within the sample encode an identical CDR3. V and J are TRBV29-1 and TRBJ1-1; D ambiguous. This CDR3 spans 13 amino acids. Germline assignment: CDR1 SQVTM and CDR2 ANQGSEA. Trimming took off 1 base at V and 1 base at J, with 7 bases between the two ends. The CDR3: CSVEGAGNTEAFF. The DNA for the CDR3 is TGCAGCGTTGAAGGAGCGGGGAACACTGAAGCTTTCTTT.

This rearrangement joins TRBV12-5 to TRBJ1-3; 8 nucleotides line up with TRBD1. CDR1 is LGHNT and CDR2 is FRNRAP in the germline V gene. Unmatched junction bases numbered 7, after V lost 2 bases and J lost 4 bases. This CDR3 comprises 16 residues. Here the CDR3 reads CASGLSQGARGNTIYF. In nucleotides, the CDR3 is TGTGCTAGTGGTTTGTCCCAGGGGGCGAGGGGAAACACCATATATTTT.

V gene TRBV12-5 combines with J gene TRBJ2-5; TRBD2 matches at 8 bases. The germline gives CDR1 LGHNT, CDR2 FRNRAP. With V trimmed by 2 bases and J by 3 bases, 14 bases remained unmatched. The CDR3 contains 18 residues. CDR3 region: CASGLFSASPGGEETQYF. In nucleotides, the CDR3 is TGTGCTAGTGGTTTGTTTTCGGCATCCCCGGGGGGGGAAGAGACCCAGTACTTC.

This chain uses TRBV5-4 with TRBJ1-1; a weak D match, TRBD1 (5 bases). With 2 bases removed from V and 1 base from J, the gap between germline ends came to 12 bases. Germline assignment: CDR1 SGHNT and CDR2 YYREEE (reference sequence). The length of the CDR3 is 15 residues. Written as DNA, the CDR3 is TGTGCCAGCAGCTTTGCGGGACGGACGAACACTGAAGCTTTCTTT. Protein: CASSFAGRTNTEAFF.

J is TRBJ1-5 and V is TRBV19, with D unclear. CDR3 length equals 14 residues. Trimming pared 7 bases from V and 0 bases from J, leaving 10 bases between. Looked up from germline, CDR1 is LNHDA and CDR2 is SQIVND (reference sequence). CDR3 region: CASNGQYSNQPQHF. CDR3 bases: TGTGCCAGTAATGGGCAATATAGCAATCAGCCCCAGCATTTT.

The chain is built from TRBV13 and TRBJ2-5, with 10 positions matching TRBD2. J lost 0 bases, V lost 5 bases, and 9 bases had no gene match. CDR3 length: 17 residues. In germline, CDR1 is PRHDT, CDR2 FYEKMQ (reference sequence). CDR3 amino acids: CASSPSRTSGNQETQYF. The CDR3 DNA follows: TGTGCCAGCAGCCCATCCCGGACTAGCGGTAACCAAGAGACCCAGTACTTC. Full variable domain (remainder filled in from reference TRBV13 and TRBJ2-5): AAGVIQSPRHLIKEKRETATLKCYPIPRHDTVYWYQQGPGQDPQFLISFYEKMQSDKGSIPDRFSAQQFSDYHSELNMSSLELGDSALYFCASSPSRTSGNQETQYFGPGTRLLVL.

This chain joins TRBV9 and TRBJ1-1; TRBD1 might be the D (5 bases). Between the trimmed V and J ends, which lost 4 bases and 1 base, there was a span of 17 bases. The germline V gene encodes CDR1 SGDLS and CDR2 YYNGEE. The CDR3 is 16 residues long. CDR3: CASSPGGGGWNTEAFF. Here the CDR3 DNA reads TGTGCCAGCAGCCCCGGGGGGGGAGGCTGGAACACTGAAGCTTTCTTT. Combining the CDR3 with reference TRBV9 and TRBJ1-1 gives the whole variable domain DSGVTQTPKHLITATGQRVTLRCSPRSGDLSVYWYQQSLDQGLQFLIQYYNGEERAKGNILERFSAQQFPDLHSELNLSSLELGDSALYFCASSPGGGGWNTEAFFGQGTRLTVV.

This clone came up a few times. The CDR3 sequence is CASSPTEWGGDEQFF. As DNA, the CDR3 is TGTGCCAGCAGCCCCACCGAATGGGGAGGGGATGAGCAGTTCTTC. This chain connects TRBV13 to TRBJ2-1, with 7 bases fitting TRBD2. From germline, CDR1 is PRHDT and CDR2 FYEKMQ (reference sequence). The CDR3 spans 15 residues. With V trimmed by 5 bases and J by 8 bases, 12 bases remained unmatched.

The rearrangement uses TRBV30 and TRBJ1-4; D not certain. Germline V gene data show CDR1 as GTSNPN and CDR2 as SVGIG (reference sequence). The CDR3 totals 14 residues. Trimming left V 1 base short and J 3 bases short, with 9 bases between. DNA of the CDR3: TGTGCCTGGAGTGCCGGCCGGGCTAATGAAAAACTGTTTTTT. Its protein is CAWSAGRANEKLFF.

This clone was observed a few times. The chain couples TRBV6-5 to TRBJ1-6; D may be TRBD1 (5 bases). The germline V gene encodes CDR1 MNHEY and CDR2 SVGAGI. There are 13 residues in the CDR3. The ends were cut back, 6 bases at V and 10 bases at J, with 13 bases in the middle. CDR3 sequence: CASSPGSRSPLHF. The CDR3 DNA reads TGTGCCAGCAGCCCAGGGTCACGGTCACCCCTCCACTTT.

The chain employs TRBV28 and TRBJ2-2; TRBD1 matches 9 bases. Per the germline V gene, CDR1 is MDHEN and CDR2 is SYDVKM. The CDR3 spans 17 residues. With V trimmed by 5 bases and J by 6 bases, 13 bases remained unmatched. The CDR3 spells CASSNPGQGFLAGELFF. The CDR3 nucleotides read TGTGCCAGCAGTAATCCGGGACAGGGATTTTTAGCCGGGGAGCTGTTTTTT. Using reference TRBV28 and TRBJ2-2 for the parts outside the CDR3, the full variable domain is DVKVTQSSRYLVKRTGEKVFLECVQDMDHENMFWYRQDPGLGLRLIYFSYDVKMKEKGDIPEGYSVSREKKERFSLILESASTNQTSMYLCASSNPGQGFLAGELFFGEGSRLTVL.

This clone has just one count. V gene TRBV18 combines with J gene TRBJ1-5, with D perhaps TRBD1 (6 bases). The germline CDR1 and CDR2 sequences are KGHSH and LQKENI. This CDR3 has 17 amino acids. V was trimmed by 2 bases and J by 4 bases, leaving 18 bases between them. The CDR3 nucleotides read TGTGCCAGCTCACCAGCGGACAGACTAAGGGAAAATCAGCCCCAGCATTTT. It translates to CASSPADRLRENQPQHF. The full variable domain, rest sourced from reference TRBV18 and TRBJ1-5, is NAGVMQNPRHLVRRRGQEARLRCSPMKGHSHVYWYRQLPEEGLKFMVYLQKENIIDESGMPKERFSAEFPKEGPSILRIQQVVRGDSAAYFCASSPADRLRENQPQHFGDGTRLSIL.